These T cell receptor beta chains were read from a single sample in a study of blood T cells in healthy people across ages. TCRdb recomputed calls from the 5' RACE reads with MiXCR, one row per CDR3 protein. This sample has about 1,600,000 distinct CDR3 sequences, with around 39% found just once. Source material: blood. These receptors came from a woman aged 18 to 35 in good health. Both conserved end residues are part of each CDR3.

v_call cdr3_aa
TRBV5-1 CASSLGRTGGRNTEAFF
TRBV4-2 CASTESGTGELFF
TRBV5-8 CASRRGVDEQYF
TRBV12-3/TRBV12-4 CASSQDTGLEKLFF
TRBV9 CASSVDQRGAIPSATDTQYF
TRBV2 CASSNLEGGHGELFF
TRBV29-1 CSVRRDKTGELFF
TRBV10-3 CAISDRSFETQYF
TRBV6-1 CASSDDRGRAYEQYF
TRBV5-5 CASSPGGTGASTPQHF
TRBV6-6 CASSSKRDHNTGELFF
TRBV2 CASGTSGGANYNEQFF
TRBV20-1 CSARDRGGRAAKNIQYF
TRBV28 CASRERGGETQYF
TRBV4-1 CASSQDRGRGYTF
TRBV10-3 CAISDAAGSSYNEQFF
TRBV6-5 CASSYSSWAGTNTGELFF
TRBV6-5 CASSYAGTQTYEQYF
TRBV5-1 CASSLGAGAFNEQFF
TRBV29-1 CSAVYGRDGYTF